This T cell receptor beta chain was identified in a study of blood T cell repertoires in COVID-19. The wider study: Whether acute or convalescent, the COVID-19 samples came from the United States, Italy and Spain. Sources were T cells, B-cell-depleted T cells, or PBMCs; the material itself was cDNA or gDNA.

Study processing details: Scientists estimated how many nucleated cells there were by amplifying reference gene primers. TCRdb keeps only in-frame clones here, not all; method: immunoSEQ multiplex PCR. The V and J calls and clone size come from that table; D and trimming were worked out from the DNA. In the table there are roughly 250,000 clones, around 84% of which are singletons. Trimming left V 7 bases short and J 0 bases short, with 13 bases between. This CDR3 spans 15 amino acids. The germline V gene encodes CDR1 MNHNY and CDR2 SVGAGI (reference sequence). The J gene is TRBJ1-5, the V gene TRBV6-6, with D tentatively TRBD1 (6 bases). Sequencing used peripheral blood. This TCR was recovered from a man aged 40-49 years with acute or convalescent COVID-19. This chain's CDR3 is CASIDRGASNQPQHF. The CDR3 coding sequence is TGTGCCAGCATCGACCGGGGGGCTAGCAATCAGCCCCAGCATTTT.